The present TCR beta chain was sequenced within a study of T cell responses to AZD1222 COVID-19 vaccine. TCRdb's table, derived via immunoSEQ multiplex PCR, lists solely in-frame clones and lacks some. The table shows over 95,000 clones, with around 88% occurring only once. The germline CDR1 and CDR2 sequences are ENHRY and SYGVKD. The CDR3 has 16 residues. J lost 8 bases, V lost 2 bases, and 9 bases had no gene match. The source is an adult in good health. Sequencing was performed on peripheral blood, taken on day 0 of AZD1222 vaccination. The V and J genes are TRBV10-3 and TRBJ1-4; 9 positions agree with TRBD1. The CDR3 region is CAISEPPGQGKEKLFF. CDR3 sequence (DNA): TGTGCCATCAGTGAGCCCCCGGGACAGGGAAAAGAAAAACTGTTTTTT.